The 20 T cell receptor beta chains reported below all come from one sample, sequenced in a study of blood T cell repertoires in COVID-19. TCRdb's copy holds only in-frame clones and misses some; the assay was immunoSEQ multiplex PCR. This sample yields 300,000 to 450,000 clones, of which roughly 91% are seen a single time; 0.9% to 1.5% belongs to the top ten. The specimen was PBMCs or T cells enriched from blood (not recorded which). These receptors were obtained from a woman between 18 and 29 years old who had recovered from COVID-19.

The chain is built from TRBV30 and TRBJ2-4, with 8 bases identical to TRBD2. V shed 3 bases and J 5 bases; nucleotides not matched to a gene: 3. The CDR3 consists of 13 residues. Germline V gives CDR1 GTSNPN, CDR2 SVGIG (reference sequence). CDR3 region: CAWRWRGENIQYF. The DNA for the CDR3 is TGTGCCTGGAGATGGCGGGGGGAAAACATTCAGTACTTC.

The CDR3 reads CASSQDYGQGSGYTF. The DNA of the CDR3 is TGCGCCAGCAGCCAAGATTATGGGCAGGGATCCGGCTACACCTTC. The chain carries TRBV4-3 and TRBJ1-2, with D perhaps matching TRBD1 (5 bases). This CDR3 has 15 amino acids. The germline V and J ends were trimmed by 0 bases and 8 bases, with 16 bases remaining between them. Germline loops: CDR1 LGHNA, CDR2 YSLEER.

Of note for this clone: Other DNA sequences of this sample code for an identical CDR3. The V call is TRBV30, the J call TRBJ1-1, with 7 bases aligning to TRBD1. The germline V gene has CDR1 GTSNPN and CDR2 SVGIG (reference sequence). After removal of 1 base from V and 3 bases from J, the junction contained 2 bases not matched to a gene. The CDR3 length is 13 residues. The CDR3, as DNA: TGTGCCTGGAGTGGGGACAGCCACACTGAAGCTTTCTTT. Protein: CAWSGDSHTEAFF.

The chain carries TRBV29-1 and TRBJ1-2; D is ambiguous. The CDR3 loop spans 15 amino acids. Germline V gene lookup returns CDR1 SQVTM and CDR2 ANQGSEA. V was clipped by 5 bases and J by 2 bases, with 18 bases between them. CDR3 sequence (DNA): TGCAGCGTTCTTCGTCGGGTGGGTTGGAACTATGGCTACACCTTC. Residues: CSVLRRVGWNYGYTF.

This chain connects TRBV29-1 to TRBJ2-7; possible D gene TRBD2, 6 bases. This CDR3 has 14 amino acids. The V end lost 7 bases, the J end lost 1 base, and 17 bases lay between the germline ends. CDR1 is SQVTM and CDR2 is ANQGSEA in the germline V gene. CDR3 nucleotides: TGCAGCGGGCTAGGCGGGGATCATTCCTACGAGCAGTACTTC. Protein sequence: CSGLGGDHSYEQYF.

The V call is TRBV30, the J call TRBJ2-3; 10 bases match TRBD2. Germline loops: CDR1 GTSNPN, CDR2 SVGIG (reference sequence). CDR3 length: 15 residues. Trimming at V came to 2 bases and at J to 1 base, leaving 3 bases not matched to a gene. The CDR3 here is CAWSSTSGGTDTQYF. CDR3 DNA sequence: TGTGCCTGGAGTTCTACTAGCGGGGGCACAGATACGCAGTATTTT.

J is TRBJ2-3 and V is TRBV9, with TRBD2 matching 8 bases. CDR1 and CDR2 from the germline V gene are SGDLS and YYNGEE. After removal of 0 bases from V and 4 bases from J, the junction contained 13 bases not matched to a gene. The CDR3 sequence is 18 residues long. The CDR3 nucleotides are TGTGCCAGCAGCGTAGCTGCATGGGGACTAGAGATCCCAGATACGCAGTATTTT. This translates into CASSVAAWGLEIPDTQYF.

The chain has TRBV4-1 and TRBJ2-3; 11 bases are a match to TRBD2. The germline V gene has CDR1 MGHRA and CDR2 YSYEKL. The CDR3 covers 20 residues. V lost 2 bases, J lost 5 bases, and 18 bases stayed unmatched. DNA of the CDR3: TGCGCCAGCAGCCAATCCCCGCCCCCCAGGCTAGCGGGGGGAGAAGATACGCAGTATTTT. Its translation: CASSQSPPPRLAGGEDTQYF.

As for this clone: Within the sample, other DNA sequences also encode this same CDR3. V is TRBV5-1 and J is TRBJ2-7; D possibly corresponds to TRBD2 (5 bases). Trimming removed 0 bases at V and 2 bases at J, with 6 bases between. CDR3 length: 13 residues. CDR1 SGHRS and CDR2 YFSETQ come from the germline V gene. The CDR3 DNA is TGCGCCAGCAGCTTGGAAGCGGCCTACGAGCAGTACTTC. This translates into CASSLEAAYEQYF.

The chain combines TRBV7-6 with TRBJ2-3, with TRBD2 identical over 10 bases. The CDR3 length is 16 residues. The ends lost 5 bases at V and 3 bases at J; junction bases unmatched: 8. Germline CDR1 reads SGHVS; CDR2 reads FNYEAQ. The CDR3 coding sequence is TGTGCCAGCAGCCACTATCCGGGACTAGCGACAGATACGCAGTATTTT. Its translation is CASSHYPGLATDTQYF.

The chain links TRBV7-9 to TRBJ1-1, with D hard to call. CDR1 and CDR2 from the germline V gene are SEHNR and FQNEAQ (reference sequence). V gave up 4 bases and J gave up 3 bases, with 12 bases separating them. The CDR3 consists of 14 residues. The CDR3 spells CASSSTELHTEAFF. The CDR3 DNA is TGTGCCAGCAGCTCTACAGAGCTTCACACTGAAGCTTTCTTT.

V and J are TRBV30 and TRBJ2-7; no clear D. The CDR3 is 17 residues long. CDR1 GTSNPN and CDR2 SVGIG come from the germline V gene (reference sequence). Trimming left V 1 base short and J 3 bases short, with 22 bases between. Here the CDR3 DNA reads TGTGCCTGGAGTGCCCACCCTAAGGCATCCTGGAGCTACGAGCAGTACTTC. Amino acids: CAWSAHPKASWSYEQYF.

The CDR3 protein is CASSQMGQGYNEQFF. The CDR3 DNA is TGCGCCAGCAGCCAAATGGGACAGGGGTACAATGAGCAGTTCTTC. The J gene is TRBJ2-1, the V gene TRBV4-3; TRBD1 aligns across 10 bases. V lost 2 bases and J lost 4; bases outside the gene matches: 2. CDR3 length equals 15 residues. Looked up from germline, CDR1 is LGHNA and CDR2 is YSLEER.

V is TRBV4-2 and J is TRBJ2-7; 8 bases match TRBD2. J was trimmed by 3 bases and V by 2 bases; bases with no gene match: 18. The CDR3 loop spans 19 amino acids. The V gene's germline CDR1 is LGHNA and CDR2 YNFKEQ. The CDR3 spells CASSQNGRRGALLHYEQYF. The CDR3 nucleotides are TGTGCCAGCAGCCAAAACGGACGGCGGGGGGCCTTACTTCACTACGAGCAGTACTTC.

The chain combines TRBV3-1 (or the pseudogene TRBV3-2) with TRBJ1-1; possible D gene TRBD1, 5 bases. The CDR3 has 16 residues. The ends were cut back, 1 base at V and 5 bases at J, with 17 bases in the middle. Germline assignment: CDR1 LGHDT and CDR2 YNNKEL (reference sequence). Here the CDR3 DNA reads TGTGCCAGCAGCCAAGGTCTACCGGGACGGGGGACTGAAGCTTTCTTT. Protein: CASSQGLPGRGTEAFF.

The genes are TRBV7-8 and TRBJ1-1; D not resolved. The length of the CDR3 is 17 residues. Germline values: CDR1 SGHVS, CDR2 FQNEAQ. V gave up 3 bases and J gave up 6 bases, with 23 bases separating them. CDR3 nucleotide sequence: TGTGCCAGCAGCTTTCCTTATAGGACGGGGAACGCCCCTGAAGCTTTCTTT. The encoded protein is CASSFPYRTGNAPEAFF.

This clone was detected only once. The chain links TRBV29-1 to TRBJ2-7; 9 nucleotides agree with TRBD1. The CDR3 is made up of 15 amino acids. V shed 5 bases and J 3 bases; nucleotides not matched to a gene: 11. Germline V gives CDR1 SQVTM, CDR2 ANQGSEA. CDR3 residues: CSVFLGQGLSYEQYF. The DNA for the CDR3 is TGCAGCGTTTTCCTAGGACAGGGGCTGAGCTACGAGCAGTACTTC.

The rearrangement joins TRBV11-2 to TRBJ2-3, with D possibly matching TRBD2 (6 bases). Trimming removed 5 bases at V and 2 bases at J, with 26 bases between. Germline V gene lookup returns CDR1 SGHAT and CDR2 FQNNGV. CDR3 length: 19 amino acids. This CDR3 is CASSLLGRAAGRATDTQYF. The CDR3 DNA is TGTGCCAGCAGCCTCCTTGGCAGGGCGGCGGGAAGGGCCACAGATACGCAGTATTTT.

The chain joins TRBV5-1 to TRBJ2-7; maybe TRBD2 (5 bases). CDR3 length: 13 residues. Germline loops: CDR1 SGHRS, CDR2 YFSETQ. Trimming took off 4 bases at V and 1 base at J, with 9 bases between the two ends. The CDR3 sequence is CASSHGESYEQYF. In DNA form, the CDR3 reads TGCGCCAGCAGCCACGGGGAGTCCTACGAGCAGTACTTC.

This clone was seen only a few times. This rearrangement joins TRBV5-1 to TRBJ1-6, with 7 bases fitting TRBD1. The CDR3 loop spans 14 amino acids. CDR1 and CDR2 (germline): SGHRS, YFSETQ. V was pared by 4 bases and J by 14 bases, with 12 bases of the junction left unmatched. As DNA, the CDR3 is TGCGCCAGCAGCCGGACAGGACAGACCTGGGCCCTCCACTTT. It specifies CASSRTGQTWALHF. Filled out from reference TRBV5-1 and TRBJ1-6, the complete variable domain reads KAGVTQTPRYLIKTRGQQVTLSCSPISGHRSVSWYQQTPGQGLQFLFEYFSETQRNKGNFPGRFSGRQFSNSRSEMNVSTLELGDSALYLCASSRTGQTWALHFGNGTRLTVT.